This TCR beta chain was sequenced during a study of immune heterogeneity within non-small cell lung tumors. Study observations and caveats: Identical dominant CDR3 beta clonotypes were found repeatedly across the tumor sites of a single patient, and these appeared alongside high-frequency clones that were unique to particular tumor locations. Individual patients showed largely nonoverlapping sets of high-frequency T-cell receptor beta clonotypes.

Bulk tumor genomic DNA, approximately 560 ng per sample, was the template. Biopsies, several per primary tumor and spaced far apart, were collected during surgery. Newly diagnosed with untreated non-small cell lung cancer, the patients underwent curative surgery. A total of around 14 patients with newly diagnosed non-small cell lung cancer, all of whom were undergoing surgery with curative intent, made up the donors. CDR3 size: 12 residues. Germline V gene data show CDR1 as DFQATT and CDR2 as SNEGSKA (reference sequence). Trimming took 7 bases from V and 4 from J, leaving 11 bases between them. Multiplex PCR was performed with 32 V and 13 J primers, and it amplified TCR beta CDR3. In TCRdb, the multiplex PCR reads were re-called with MiXCR into one record per CDR3 protein. The sample contains some 10,000 distinct CDR3 sequences, under 30% of which appear only once. This clonotype was found many times. Its antigen is currently unknown.

J is TRBJ2-1 and V is TRBV20-1; the D is unclear. Specimen: lung tumor tissue. The origin of this receptor is a woman aged 60-75 years with non-small cell lung cancer. The CDR3 DNA sequence: TGCAGTGTAAGAAGGTCTTACAATGAGCAGTTCTTC. Translating it yields CSVRRSYNEQFF.